The 25 T cell receptor beta chains below all came from one sample that was sequenced in a study of technical replicates of blood from several donors. The data were produced by immunoSEQ multiplex PCR, yet TCRdb's version contains in-frame clones alone and is incomplete. Here the sample spans tens of thousands of clones, 97% being singletons. The sequenced material came from T cells isolated from PBMCs. The receptors were sampled from a human donor in good health.

The V gene is TRBV10-3, the J gene TRBJ1-2, with D tentatively TRBD1 (5 bases). The V gene's germline CDR1 is ENHRY and CDR2 SYGVKD. The CDR3 is 13 residues long. V was cut by 0 bases and J by 6 bases, with 8 bases left in between. CDR3 coding DNA: TGTGCCATCAGTGAGTCAGGGGTCAATGGCTACACCTTC. Translated, it gives CAISESGVNGYTF.

The gene calls are TRBV5-1 and TRBJ2-2; no reliable D call. This CDR3 has 13 residues. The V end was cut by 3 bases, the J end by 5 bases, with 8 bases between. CDR1 and CDR2 (germline): SGHRS, YFSETQ. The CDR3: CASSYEMTGELFF. CDR3 coding DNA: TGCGCCAGCAGCTACGAGATGACCGGGGAGCTGTTTTTT.

This clone was observed a single time. The chain uses TRBV11-2 and TRBJ2-1; the match to TRBD2 covers 7 bases. The germline V gene encodes CDR1 SGHAT and CDR2 FQNNGV. This CDR3 region has 15 residues. The V gene end was trimmed by 0 bases and the J gene end by 7 bases; junction bases not matched to a gene: 6. CDR3 region: CASSLDRLLANEQFF. The CDR3, as DNA: TGTGCCAGCAGCTTAGATCGCCTACTAGCGAATGAGCAGTTCTTC.

The chain recombines TRBV25-1 with TRBJ2-7; D uncertain. V lost 8 bases and J lost 6, with 14 bases in between. Germline CDR1 and CDR2: MGHDK and SYGVNS. This CDR3 region has 12 residues. The CDR3 nucleotides are TGTGCCAGCGGCTACGTCTCGGGCGAGCAGTACTTC. This sequence encodes CASGYVSGEQYF.

V is TRBV29-1 and J is TRBJ1-4; 9 bases map to TRBD1. This CDR3 has 14 residues. The germline CDR1 and CDR2 sequences are SQVTM and ANQGSEA. V shed 0 bases and J 8 bases; nucleotides not matched to a gene: 4. The CDR3 sequence: CSVEETGGEEKLFF. The CDR3 DNA sequence: TGCAGCGTTGAAGAAACAGGGGGCGAAGAAAAACTGTTTTTT.

The genes are TRBV7-9 and TRBJ2-7, with 10 bases that match TRBD1. Germline V gene data show CDR1 as SEHNR and CDR2 as FQNEAQ (reference sequence). V lost 5 bases and J lost 3; bases outside the gene matches: 7. The CDR3 runs to 15 residues. The CDR3 reads CASSPTGTGDYEQYF. The CDR3 DNA is TGTGCCAGCAGCCCCACCGGGACAGGGGACTACGAGCAGTACTTC.

The chain carries TRBV2 and TRBJ1-3, with 7 bases that match TRBD1. V was pared by 5 bases and J by 0 bases, with 4 bases of the junction left unmatched. Per germline, CDR1 SNHLY and CDR2 FYNNEI. There are 15 residues in the CDR3. CDR3 residues: CASSWDRSSGNTIYF. The CDR3 DNA is TGTGCCAGCAGTTGGGACAGAAGCTCTGGAAACACCATATATTTT.

The chain joins TRBV7-2 to TRBJ1-4; unclear D gene. This CDR3 region has 13 residues. In germline, CDR1 is SGHTA, CDR2 FQGNSA. Trimming removed 5 bases at V and 11 bases at J, with 15 bases between. Here the CDR3 reads CASSTRNMMKLFF. For the CDR3, the DNA is TGTGCCAGCAGCACCAGGAATATGATGAAACTGTTTTTT.

The chain couples TRBV27 to TRBJ2-1; maybe TRBD1 (6 bases). The CDR3 has 15 amino acids. Germline lookup yields CDR1 MNHEY and CDR2 SMNVEV (reference sequence). Between the trimmed V and J ends, which lost 5 bases and 0 bases, there was a span of 11 bases. CDR3 amino acids: CASSAGTNSYNEQFF. CDR3 bases: TGTGCCAGCAGTGCCGGGACAAACTCCTACAATGAGCAGTTCTTC.

The chain combines TRBV11-2 with TRBJ1-1; 10 bases map to TRBD1. CDR1 SGHAT and CDR2 FQNNGV come from the germline V gene. With 5 bases clipped from V and 0 bases from J, the junction kept 6 bases outside the gene matches. The length of the CDR3 is 16 residues. Here the CDR3 DNA reads TGTGCCAGCAGCCCCCGGGACAGGGGAATGAACACTGAAGCTTTCTTT. Protein sequence: CASSPRDRGMNTEAFF.

The chain recombines TRBV6-1 with TRBJ1-1; D is ambiguous. Trimming stripped 9 bases from V and 3 bases from J, with 11 bases between. CDR3 length: 12 residues. Germline CDR1 MNHNS, CDR2 SASEGT. DNA of the CDR3: TGTGCCAGTACCTGGTCGGACACTGAAGCTTTCTTT. Translation: CASTWSDTEAFF.

This chain uses TRBV18 with TRBJ1-1, with D possibly being TRBD1 (5 bases). V lost 1 base and J lost 3, with 18 bases in between. Germline V gene lookup returns CDR1 KGHSH and CDR2 LQKENI. This CDR3 has 17 amino acids. The CDR3 spells CASSPLGTVGADTEAFF. The CDR3 region has the DNA TGTGCCAGCTCACCACTTGGGACTGTAGGGGCCGACACTGAAGCTTTCTTT.

The rearrangement uses TRBV9 and TRBJ2-5, with D possibly TRBD1 on 7 matching bases. The V end was cut by 1 base, the J end by 4 bases, with 14 bases between. This CDR3 region has 15 residues. In germline, CDR1 is SGDLS, CDR2 YYNGEE. CDR3 DNA sequence: TGTGCCAGCAGCGTAATGGGGCAGGGGGGAGAGACCCAGTACTTC. Translated, it gives CASSVMGQGGETQYF.

V and J are TRBV4-2 and TRBJ1-4; 12 nucleotides match TRBD1. Trimming removed 2 bases from V and 8 bases from J; junction bases left unmatched: 6. CDR1 and CDR2 (germline): LGHNA, YNFKEQ. The CDR3 totals 16 residues. DNA for the CDR3: TGTGCCAGCAGCCAACTAGGGACAGGGGGCCGGGAAAAACTGTTTTTT. It yields the protein CASSQLGTGGREKLFF.

The V call is TRBV18, the J call TRBJ1-6, with TRBD1 identical over 7 bases. The CDR3 is 14 residues long. The V gene end was trimmed by 5 bases and the J gene end by 10 bases; junction bases not matched to a gene: 8. Germline loops: CDR1 KGHSH, CDR2 LQKENI. As DNA, the CDR3 is TGTGCCAGCTCAACCGGCAGGGGGAGGTCACCCCTCCACTTT. Translated, it gives CASSTGRGRSPLHF.

The rearrangement joins TRBV7-2 to TRBJ2-1; maybe TRBD2 (5 bases). The CDR3 has 17 residues. Trimming left V 2 bases short and J 4 bases short, with 18 bases between. Germline assignment: CDR1 SGHTA and CDR2 FQGNSA. CDR3 sequence reads: CASSLRAGLDYYNEQFF. CDR3 in DNA: TGTGCCAGCAGCTTAAGGGCTGGGCTAGACTATTACAATGAGCAGTTCTTC. Filled out from reference TRBV7-2 and TRBJ2-1, the complete variable domain reads GAGVSQSPSNKVTEKGKDVELRCDPISGHTALYWYRQSLGQGLEFLIYFQGNSAPDKSGLPSDRFSAERTGGSVSTLTIQRTQQEDSAVYLCASSLRAGLDYYNEQFFGPGTRLTVL.

In this sample, this clone turned up a few times. V usage is TRBV14 and J usage is TRBJ1-2; D remains unclear. The CDR3 contains 12 residues. V lost 4 bases and J 5 bases, leaving 8 bases between the germline ends. CDR1 is SGHDN, CDR2 FVKESK, per germline. Here the CDR3 DNA reads TGTGCCAGCAGCCCCGACAAGTATGGCTACACCTTC. Protein sequence: CASSPDKYGYTF.

The J gene is TRBJ1-2, the V gene TRBV7-2, with a possible D match to TRBD1 (5 bases). CDR1 and CDR2 (germline): SGHTA, FQGNSA. Trimming stripped 5 bases from V and 4 bases from J, with 20 bases between. The CDR3 contains 16 residues. This chain's CDR3 is CASSAMTARNSYGYTF. Here the CDR3 DNA reads TGTGCCAGCAGCGCGATGACAGCGCGCAATTCCTATGGCTACACCTTC.

This chain links TRBV4-2 with TRBJ2-2; no definite D call. Germline V gene data show CDR1 as LGHNA and CDR2 as YNFKEQ. The V end was cut by 0 bases, the J end by 2 bases, with 7 bases between. CDR3 length: 15 residues. The CDR3 nucleotides read TGTGCCAGCAGCCAAGAGTATCCCAACACCGGGGAGCTGTTTTTT. Its translation is CASSQEYPNTGELFF.

The V call is TRBV2, the J call TRBJ2-1; TRBD2 agrees at 13 bases. From germline, CDR1 is SNHLY and CDR2 FYNNEI. The CDR3 extends over 16 amino acids. V shed 6 bases and J 8 bases; nucleotides not matched to a gene: 10. CDR3 protein: CASRAGLAGNIYEQFF. The CDR3, as DNA: TGTGCCAGCAGAGCGGGACTAGCGGGAAATATCTATGAGCAGTTCTTC.

V and J are TRBV27 and TRBJ2-6; possibly TRBD1 for D (6 bases). The V and J ends lost 6 bases and 4 bases respectively, with 22 bases between them. The germline V gene encodes CDR1 MNHEY and CDR2 SMNVEV (reference sequence). CDR3 length equals 18 residues. The CDR3 reads CASSRRGQDMLGANVLTF. The CDR3 DNA reads TGTGCCAGCAGCCGACGGGGACAAGACATGCTCGGGGCCAACGTCCTGACTTTC.

As concerns this clone: At one of its ends the junction is not consistent with the germline gene, which may arise from a read error. This sequence joins TRBV6-1 and TRBJ1-1; D gene uncertain. The germline gives CDR1 MNHNS, CDR2 SASEGT. The CDR3 is 14 residues long. CDR3 residues: CASSEARTALEAFF. In DNA, the CDR3 is TGTGCCAGCAGCGAAGCCAGGACTGCTTTGGAAGCTTTCTTT.

This clone was observed once. The V call is TRBV4-1, the J call TRBJ2-1; TRBD2 matches at 11 bases. V was clipped by 3 bases and J by 8 bases; unmatched bases: 15. The CDR3 runs to 18 residues. Germline assignment: CDR1 MGHRA and CDR2 YSYEKL. CDR3 DNA: TGCGCCAGCAGCCAGGGATTAGCGGGAGGGCCCGAGCGGTATGAGCAGTTCTTC. This encodes CASSQGLAGGPERYEQFF.

On this clone itself: The same CDR3 also results from other DNA sequences found in this sample. The rearrangement joins TRBV18 to TRBJ1-1; a possible D gene is TRBD1 (6 bases). Germline CDR1 is KGHSH and CDR2 is LQKENI. This CDR3 has 13 residues. The V gene lost 6 bases and the J gene lost 1 base, with 9 bases spanning the gap. The CDR3 DNA sequence: TGTGCCAGCTCCCGGGACAAGAACACTGAAGCTTTCTTT. This gives the protein CASSRDKNTEAFF.

V usage is TRBV5-4 and J usage is TRBJ2-1, with 11 bases aligning to TRBD2. This CDR3 spans 15 amino acids. V shed 0 bases, J shed 6 bases, and the junction held 2 bases outside the gene matches. Germline-derived CDR1 and CDR2 are SGHNT and YYREEE (reference sequence). CDR3 nucleotide sequence: TGTGCCAGCAGCTTGGGACTAGCGGGGAGCAATGAGCAGTTCTTC. This sequence encodes CASSLGLAGSNEQFF.